This passage covers 10 T cell receptor beta chains from one sample sequenced in a study of blood T cell repertoires in COVID-19. Generated by immunoSEQ multiplex PCR, the TCRdb table keeps only in-frame clones and is missing some. Here the sample spans roughly 150,000 clones, 85% to 90% being singletons. Sequenced sample: peripheral blood. The receptors come from a woman aged 60 to 75 with active COVID-19.

As DNA, the CDR3 is TGTGCCAGCAGCCCAGGGATGGGGATCCTCGGATATACGCAGTATTTT. It translates to CASSPGMGILGYTQYF. The V gene is TRBV7-9, the J gene TRBJ2-3, with a tentative D call TRBD1 (5 bases). Looked up from germline, CDR1 is SEHNR and CDR2 is FQNEAQ (reference sequence). The CDR3 loop spans 16 amino acids. Trimming removed 5 bases at V and 7 bases at J, with 22 bases between.

A single count supports this clone. The chain joins TRBV30 to TRBJ1-2, with 7 bases that match TRBD1. J was trimmed by 3 bases and V by 5 bases; bases with no gene match: 0. The V gene's germline CDR1 is GTSNPN and CDR2 SVGIG (reference sequence). The CDR3 is 11 residues long. The CDR3, as DNA: TGTGCCTGGGGACAGGACTATGGCTACACCTTC. Amino acid sequence: CAWGQDYGYTF.

The chain is built from TRBV11-2 and TRBJ2-7, with 8 bases matching TRBD1. CDR3 length: 14 residues. J was trimmed by 6 bases and V by 0 bases; bases with no gene match: 4. Germline values: CDR1 SGHAT, CDR2 FQNNGV. The CDR3, as DNA: TGTGCCAGCAGCTTAGACAGGGGGCACTCCGAGCAGTACTTC. Translation: CASSLDRGHSEQYF.

V is TRBV5-1 and J is TRBJ2-2; D is perhaps TRBD1 (6 bases). CDR3 length: 16 amino acids. V lost 0 bases, J lost 0 bases, and 9 bases lay in between. Germline assignment: CDR1 SGHRS and CDR2 YFSETQ. The CDR3 here is CASSLARGTNTGELFF. The CDR3 nucleotides are TGCGCCAGCAGCTTGGCTAGGGGGACGAACACCGGGGAGCTGTTTTTT.

This sequence joins TRBV2 and TRBJ2-5; 7 nucleotides align to TRBD2. CDR1 SNHLY and CDR2 FYNNEI come from the germline V gene. This CDR3 has 14 residues. V lost 6 bases and J lost 1; bases outside the gene matches: 5. The CDR3 loop is CASSMGTIQETQYF. The CDR3 DNA sequence: TGTGCCAGCAGCATGGGGACTATCCAAGAGACCCAGTACTTC.

The V and J genes are TRBV18 and TRBJ1-5, with 12 nucleotides matching TRBD1. Trimming took 4 bases from V and 6 from J; bases not matched to a gene: 4. Germline lookup yields CDR1 KGHSH and CDR2 LQKENI. CDR3 length equals 15 residues. CDR3 in amino acids: CASSLGQGAFQPQHF. In nucleotides, the CDR3 is TGTGCCAGCTCACTGGGACAGGGGGCGTTTCAGCCCCAGCATTTT.

The CDR3 spells CASSQELDRHGYTF. In DNA form, the CDR3 reads TGCGCCAGCAGCCAGGAACTCGACAGGCATGGCTACACCTTC. The genes are TRBV4-3 and TRBJ1-2, with a possible D match to TRBD1 (6 bases). Germline V CDR1 and CDR2: LGHNA, YSLEER. This CDR3 region has 14 residues. V was trimmed by 3 bases and J by 6 bases, leaving 14 bases between them.

This clone was counted at least ten times. This sequence joins TRBV5-1 and TRBJ1-6; D not certain. Germline V gene lookup returns CDR1 SGHRS and CDR2 YFSETQ. V was pared by 9 bases and J by 9 bases, with 7 bases between. This CDR3 is built from 10 residues. CDR3 residues: CAIAGSPLHF. The CDR3, as DNA: TGCGCCATCGCGGGTTCACCCCTCCACTTT.

The chain is built from TRBV10-3 and TRBJ2-3; TRBD2 might be the D (6 bases). Germline V gene data show CDR1 as ENHRY and CDR2 as SYGVKD. Trimming cost V 10 bases and J 7 bases, with 9 bases left between them. CDR3 length: 10 amino acids. CDR3 DNA: TGTGCCACCGGGAGTTATACGCAGTATTTT. Translating gives CATGSYTQYF.

V and J are TRBV5-4 and TRBJ1-2; 7 positions match TRBD1. The CDR3 sequence is 15 residues long. Per the germline V gene, CDR1 is SGHNT and CDR2 is YYREEE (reference sequence). V gave up 2 bases and J gave up 2 bases; unmatched junction bases: 6. The CDR3: CASSLGTVVNYGYTF. The CDR3 coding sequence is TGTGCCAGCAGCTTAGGGACAGTCGTCAACTATGGCTACACCTTC.